These 4 T cell receptor beta chains originate from one sample sequenced in a study of cytomegalovirus exposure and HLA in healthy donors. PCR employed 60 Vbeta and 13 Jbeta primers. Assay: immunoSEQ multiplex PCR; the TCRdb copy retains only in-frame clones and omits some. This sample has 180,000 or so clones, with approximately 80% found just once. The sequenced material came from PBMCs. Receptors were obtained from a woman younger than 30 in good health and CMV-seronegative.

The CDR3 region has the DNA TGTGCCAGCAGTTCCTCGAGGGGGGGAAACACCATATATTTT. The encoded protein is CASSSSRGGNTIYF. V gene TRBV6-6 combines with J gene TRBJ1-3; D is possibly TRBD1 (6 bases). Germline V gives CDR1 MNHNY, CDR2 SVGAGI (reference sequence). CDR3 size: 14 residues. Trimming stripped 4 bases from V and 4 bases from J, with 11 bases between.

Only one count was recorded for this clone. The chain recombines TRBV7-2 with TRBJ2-3, with a possible D match to TRBD2 (7 bases). CDR3 size: 15 residues. The germline CDR1 and CDR2 sequences are SGHTA and FQGNSA. The ends were cut back, 2 bases at V and 6 bases at J, with 15 bases in the middle. The CDR3 DNA sequence: TGTGCCAGCAGCTTAAGAGGGGGGGGTTCGGATACGCAGTATTTT. Amino acid sequence: CASSLRGGGSDTQYF.

The V call is TRBV5-1, the J call TRBJ2-7; TRBD1 matches at 7 bases. With 1 base clipped from V and 3 bases from J, the junction kept 4 bases outside the gene matches. The V gene's germline CDR1 is SGHRS and CDR2 YFSETQ. The CDR3 spans 14 residues. The CDR3, as DNA: TGCGCCAGCAGCTTGAGTTCAGGGGGCTACGAGCAGTACTTC. This gives the protein CASSLSSGGYEQYF.

This clone has only one observation. V gene TRBV5-1 combines with J gene TRBJ2-1; D may be TRBD1 (6 bases). The V end lost 0 bases, the J end lost 5 bases, and 15 bases lay between the germline ends. The CDR3 extends over 16 amino acids. Germline values: CDR1 SGHRS, CDR2 YFSETQ. This CDR3 is CASSLALQGPNNEQFF. CDR3 in DNA: TGCGCCAGCAGCTTGGCGTTACAGGGACCCAACAATGAGCAGTTCTTC.